The 12 T cell receptor beta chains in this list originate from one sample, sequenced in a study of cytomegalovirus exposure and HLA in healthy donors. The PCR ran on 60 Vbeta and 13 Jbeta primers. Here immunoSEQ multiplex PCR was the method, and the copy in TCRdb shows in-frame clones only, minus some. The table has roughly 200,000 clones, more than 65% seen once; the top ten hold approximately 2.9%. Sequenced sample: PBMCs. Source of these receptors: a female donor in good health and CMV-seronegative.

V is TRBV29-1 and J is TRBJ2-1; D gene ambiguous. CDR3 length: 16 residues. Germline assignment: CDR1 SQVTM and CDR2 ANQGSEA. Between the trimmed V and J ends, which lost 1 base and 1 base, there was a span of 14 bases. CDR3 sequence reads: CSVEVLSRWSYNEQFF. In DNA, the CDR3 is TGCAGCGTTGAAGTCCTATCTAGGTGGTCCTACAATGAGCAGTTCTTC.

The rearrangement uses TRBV5-8 and TRBJ1-1; D not resolved. Germline CDR1 SGHTS, CDR2 YDEGEE. The CDR3 has 14 residues. V lost 2 bases and J 11 bases, leaving 19 bases between the germline ends. CDR3 nucleotides: TGTGCCAGCAGCTTTAATCCGAGAGGGATTGAGGCTTTCTTT. Encoded protein: CASSFNPRGIEAFF.

This chain uses TRBV5-6 with TRBJ1-3; D is perhaps TRBD1 (6 bases). The CDR3 length is 15 residues. CDR1 is SGHDT and CDR2 is YYEEEE in the germline V gene. The V and J ends lost 3 bases and 4 bases respectively, with 14 bases between them. CDR3 bases: TGTGCCAGCAGCTCGGGACAATTATCCGGAAACACCATATATTTT. This translates into CASSSGQLSGNTIYF.

The CDR3 region is CASSSTIRDRVQETQYF. CDR3 sequence (DNA): TGTGCCAGCAGCTCTACAATCCGGGACAGAGTCCAAGAGACCCAGTACTTC. V and J are TRBV11-3 and TRBJ2-5; 7 nucleotides line up with TRBD1. Germline CDR1 and CDR2: SGHNT and YENEEA. V lost 4 bases and J lost 1; bases outside the gene matches: 12. There are 17 residues in the CDR3.

The gene calls are TRBV5-4 and TRBJ2-3, with 7 nucleotides matching TRBD2. Germline CDR1 SGHNT, CDR2 YYREEE (reference sequence). V shed 4 bases, J shed 2 bases, and the junction held 7 bases outside the gene matches. CDR3 size: 15 residues. Written as DNA, the CDR3 is TGTGCCAGCAGCCCGGGGACTAACCCCACAGATACGCAGTATTTT. The encoded protein is CASSPGTNPTDTQYF.

The chain couples TRBV14 to TRBJ2-3; D is possibly TRBD1 (5 bases). V was trimmed by 5 bases and J by 1 base, leaving 10 bases between them. Germline V gene sequence: CDR1 SGHDN, CDR2 FVKESK. This CDR3 region has 14 residues. The CDR3 is CASSLDIGTDTQYF. Here the CDR3 DNA reads TGTGCCAGCAGCTTGGACATCGGCACAGATACGCAGTATTTT.

The chain's CDR3 is CASSYSTVYNSPLHF. The DNA for the CDR3 is TGTGCCAGCAGTTACTCTACAGTCTATAATTCACCCCTCCACTTT. The chain is built from TRBV6-6 and TRBJ1-6; D is unclear. V was cut by 0 bases and J by 3 bases, with 6 bases left in between. The CDR3 runs 15 residues. Germline V gene data show CDR1 as MNHNY and CDR2 as SVGAGI (reference sequence).

The CDR3 reads CASSATSGIADTQYF. CDR3 bases: TGTGCCAGCAGCGCAACTAGCGGGATAGCAGATACGCAGTATTTT. This chain links TRBV9 with TRBJ2-3; 10 bases are shared with TRBD2. Looked up from germline, CDR1 is SGDLS and CDR2 is YYNGEE. Trimming took 3 bases from V and 4 from J; bases not matched to a gene: 5. The CDR3 loop spans 15 amino acids.

This sequence joins TRBV27 and TRBJ2-1, with 8 bases fitting TRBD1. With V trimmed by 3 bases and J by 6 bases, 7 bases remained unmatched. The CDR3 covers 15 residues. Per germline, CDR1 MNHEY and CDR2 SMNVEV (reference sequence). DNA for the CDR3: TGTGCCAGCAGTTTGGGTAGCAGGGGGCTCAATGAGCAGTTCTTC. Translated: CASSLGSRGLNEQFF.

This chain connects TRBV10-2 to TRBJ2-2, with a possible D match to TRBD1 (6 bases). The germline CDR1 and CDR2 sequences are WSHSY and SAAADI. Trimming stripped 4 bases from V and 1 base from J, with 10 bases between. The length of the CDR3 is 15 residues. This chain's CDR3 is CASSATDRNTGELFF. The CDR3 DNA reads as TGCGCCAGCAGTGCAACGGACAGGAACACCGGGGAGCTGTTTTTT.

This clone was detected once. V is TRBV15 and J is TRBJ1-2; no definite D call. Trimming took off 0 bases at V and 1 base at J, with 12 bases between the two ends. The germline CDR1 and CDR2 sequences are LNHNV and YYDKDF (reference sequence). CDR3 length: 16 residues. The CDR3 region is CATSRDLARLNYGYTF. CDR3 nucleotides: TGTGCCACCAGCAGAGATTTGGCAAGACTTAACTATGGCTACACCTTC.

The chain recombines TRBV2 with TRBJ2-1; D remains ambiguous. Germline CDR1 reads SNHLY; CDR2 reads FYNNEI. The CDR3 has 12 amino acids. Trimming took off 5 bases at V and 5 bases at J, with 7 bases between the two ends. This CDR3 reads CASSKLDNEQFF. The CDR3 DNA is TGTGCCAGCAGTAAACTCGACAATGAGCAGTTCTTC.